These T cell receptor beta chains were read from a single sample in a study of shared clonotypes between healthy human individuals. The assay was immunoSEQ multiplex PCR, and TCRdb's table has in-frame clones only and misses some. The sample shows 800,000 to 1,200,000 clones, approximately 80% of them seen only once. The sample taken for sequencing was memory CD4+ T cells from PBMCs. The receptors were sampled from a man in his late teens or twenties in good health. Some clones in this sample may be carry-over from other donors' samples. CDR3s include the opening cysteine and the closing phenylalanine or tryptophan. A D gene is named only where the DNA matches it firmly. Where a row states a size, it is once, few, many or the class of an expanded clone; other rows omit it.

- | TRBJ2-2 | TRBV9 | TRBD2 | TGTGCCAGCAGCGCCTGGGACTACACCACCGGGGAGCTGTTTTTT | CASSAWDYTTGELFF
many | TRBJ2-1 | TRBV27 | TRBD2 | TGTGCCAGCAGCCCAATCGGACTAGCGGGAAGGTATGAGCAGTTCTTC | CASSPIGLAGRYEQFF
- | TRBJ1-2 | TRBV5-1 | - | TGCGCCAGCAGCTTGGGTACACAGGCCGGGGGCTACACCTTC | CASSLGTQAGGYTF
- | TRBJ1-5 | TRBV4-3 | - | TGCGCCAGCAGCCAAGATATACTTAATCAGCCCCAGCATTTT | CASSQDILNQPQHF
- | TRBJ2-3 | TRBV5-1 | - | TGCGCCAGCAGCTTGTCCAGCACAGATACGCAGTATTTT | CASSLSSTDTQYF
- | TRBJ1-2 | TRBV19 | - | TGTGCCAGTAGTATCCGGACAGATAACTATGGCTACACCTTC | CASSIRTDNYGYTF
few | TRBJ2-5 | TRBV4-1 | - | TGCGCCAGCAGCCCTGGATTTCTACAAGAGACCCAGTACTTC | CASSPGFLQETQYF
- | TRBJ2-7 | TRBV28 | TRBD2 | TGTGCCAGCAGTTGGGGGGGTCGTCCGGACGAGCAGTACTTC | CASSWGGRPDEQYF
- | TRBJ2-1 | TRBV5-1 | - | TGCGCCAGCAGTTGGGACCCCCTTAATGAGCAGTTCTTC | CASSWDPLNEQFF
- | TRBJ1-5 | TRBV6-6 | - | TGTGCCAGCAGTTACCCGGGCTCGGGCAATCAGCCCCAGCATTTT | CASSYPGSGNQPQHF
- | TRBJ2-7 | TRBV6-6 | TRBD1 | TGTGCCAGCAGTAACGAGGACAGGGGGTACGAGCAGTACTTC | CASSNEDRGYEQYF
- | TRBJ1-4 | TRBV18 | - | TGTGCCAGCTCACGGGATTTCGAAAAACTGTTTTTT | CASSRDFEKLFF
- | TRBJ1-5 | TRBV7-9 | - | TGTGCCAGCAGCTCCGCCCAGGGACGGACTAGCAATCAGCCCCAGCATTTT | CASSSAQGRTSNQPQHF
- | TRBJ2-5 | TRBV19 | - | TGTGCCAGTAGGTCCCGAGGAGGGGCATGGGAGACCCAGTACTTC | CASRSRGGAWETQYF
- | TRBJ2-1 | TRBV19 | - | TGTGCCAGTAGCTTCGGGGGTTGGATTTACAATGAGCAGTTCTTC | CASSFGGWIYNEQFF
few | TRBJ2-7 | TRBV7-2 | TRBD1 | TGTGCCAGCAGCTCATACGGGACAGGAGGCTACGAGCAGTACTTC | CASSSYGTGGYEQYF
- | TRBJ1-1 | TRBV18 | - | TGTGCCAGCTCCCCCCTGTTGTCCGAAGCTTTCTTT | CASSPLLSEAFF
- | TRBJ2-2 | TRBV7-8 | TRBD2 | TGTGCCAGCAGCTTAGGACTAGCGGTCTACACCGGGGAGCTGTTTTTT | CASSLGLAVYTGELFF
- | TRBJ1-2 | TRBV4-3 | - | TGCGCCAGCAGCCAAGATCGAAGGGGGGACTATGGCTACACCTTC | CASSQDRRGDYGYTF
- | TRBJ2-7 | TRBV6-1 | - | TGTGCCAGCAGTGAAATTATCGGCAGGGCCTACGAGCAGTACTTC | CASSEIIGRAYEQYF
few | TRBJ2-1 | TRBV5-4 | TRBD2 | TGTGCCAGCAGCTTCCTAGCGGGAGGGCCACGTGAGCAGTTCTTC | CASSFLAGGPREQFF
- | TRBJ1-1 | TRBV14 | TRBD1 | TGTGCCAGCAGCCCCCGAATGACAGGGCCCCCCGAAGCTTTCTTT | CASSPRMTGPPEAFF
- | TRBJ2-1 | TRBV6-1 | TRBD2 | TGTGCCAGCAGTGGACTAGCGGTTTACAATGAGCAGTTCTTC | CASSGLAVYNEQFF
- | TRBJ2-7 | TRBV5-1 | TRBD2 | TGCGCCAGCAGCTTGGGTCCGGCCCCTCTAGCGGCGGAGCAGTACTTC | CASSLGPAPLAAEQYF
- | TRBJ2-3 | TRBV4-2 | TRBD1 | TGTGCCAGCAGCCAAGGACAGGGGGGGGATACGCAGTATTTT | CASSQGQGGDTQYF
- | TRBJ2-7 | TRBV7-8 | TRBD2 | TGTGCCAGCAGCCCGCCCCATTTAGCGGGTGACTACGAGCAGTACTTC | CASSPPHLAGDYEQYF
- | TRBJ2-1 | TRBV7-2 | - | TGTGCCAGCAGCTCTAGGTACAGGGAGCCCTCCTACAATGAGCAGTTCTTC | CASSSRYREPSYNEQFF
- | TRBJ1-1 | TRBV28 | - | TGTGCCAGCAGTCCCCGTTTGCAGGGAGGGAAAGCTTTCTTT | CASSPRLQGGKAFF
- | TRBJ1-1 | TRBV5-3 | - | TGTGCCAGAAGCCCGGGGAGGGCGAGGGCTGAAGCTTTCTTT | CARSPGRARAEAFF
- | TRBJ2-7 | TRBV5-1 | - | TGCGCCAGCAGCTCCCAGGGGACCGAGCAGTACTTC | CASSSQGTEQYF
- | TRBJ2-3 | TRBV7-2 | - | TGTGCCAGCAGCTTAGGCAGGGCAACAGATACGCAGTATTTT | CASSLGRATDTQYF
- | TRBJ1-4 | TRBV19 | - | TGTGCCAGTAGTATAGGCGGAGACAGATTGTATGGAACTAATGAAAAACTGTTTTTT | CASSIGGDRLYGTNEKLFF
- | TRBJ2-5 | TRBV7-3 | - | TGTGCCAGCAGCTTAACCGGGACAGCGGGCCAAGAGACCCAGTACTTC | CASSLTGTAGQETQYF
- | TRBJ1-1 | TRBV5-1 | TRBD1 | TGCGCCAGCAGCTTGAGGGGACAGATGAACACTGAAGCTTTCTTT | CASSLRGQMNTEAFF
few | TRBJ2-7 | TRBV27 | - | TGTGCCAGCAGGACCGGGACGTCGCCCTACGAGCAGTACTTC | CASRTGTSPYEQYF
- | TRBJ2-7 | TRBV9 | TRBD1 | TGTGCCAGCAGTGCGTTGACAGGGGGCGACGAGCAGTACTTC | CASSALTGGDEQYF
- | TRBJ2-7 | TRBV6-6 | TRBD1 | TGTGCCAGCAGCTTGACAGGGCGAAGCTCCTACGAGCAGTACTTC | CASSLTGRSSYEQYF
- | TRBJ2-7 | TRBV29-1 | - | TGCAGCGTTGGACACAGCTACGAGCAGTACTTC | CSVGHSYEQYF
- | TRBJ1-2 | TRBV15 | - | TGTGCCACCAGCAGGTCGCAGGGCGGCTATGGCTACACCTTC | CATSRSQGGYGYTF
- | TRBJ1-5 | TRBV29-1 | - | TGCAGCGCCAGAAATAGCAATCAGCCCCAGCATTTT | CSARNSNQPQHF
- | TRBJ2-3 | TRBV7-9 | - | TGTGCCAGCAGGAATGAGGGGGGAGGGCCGGGAGATACGCAGTATTTT | CASRNEGGGPGDTQYF
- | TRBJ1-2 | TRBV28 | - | TGTGCCAGCAGTTTGGGAGCGTATGGCTACACCTTC | CASSLGAYGYTF
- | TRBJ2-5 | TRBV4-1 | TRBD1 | TGCGCCAGCAGCCAACCGGGACAGGGGGCGCGGGAGACCCAGTACTTC | CASSQPGQGARETQYF
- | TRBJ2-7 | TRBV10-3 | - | TGTGCCATCAGTGAGGACAGCCGAACAGCGGAGCAGTACTTC | CAISEDSRTAEQYF
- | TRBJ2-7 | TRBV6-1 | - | TGTGCCAGCAGCGCGACCCCGGCCGAGCAGTACTTC | CASSATPAEQYF
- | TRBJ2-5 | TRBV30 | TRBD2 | TGTGCCTGGAGTGTACCTCGGGAGGGGATAGAGACCCAGTACTTC | CAWSVPREGIETQYF
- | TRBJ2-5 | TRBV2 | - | TGTGCCAGCACCCAGTACCAAGAGACCCAGTACTTC | CASTQYQETQYF
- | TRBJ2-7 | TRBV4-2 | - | TGTGCCAGCAGCCAAGTGGGGTTTCGCTACGAGCAGTACTTC | CASSQVGFRYEQYF
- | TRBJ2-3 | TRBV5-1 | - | TGCGCCAGCAGGGCGACACCGTTAACCCCAGATACGCAGTATTTT | CASRATPLTPDTQYF